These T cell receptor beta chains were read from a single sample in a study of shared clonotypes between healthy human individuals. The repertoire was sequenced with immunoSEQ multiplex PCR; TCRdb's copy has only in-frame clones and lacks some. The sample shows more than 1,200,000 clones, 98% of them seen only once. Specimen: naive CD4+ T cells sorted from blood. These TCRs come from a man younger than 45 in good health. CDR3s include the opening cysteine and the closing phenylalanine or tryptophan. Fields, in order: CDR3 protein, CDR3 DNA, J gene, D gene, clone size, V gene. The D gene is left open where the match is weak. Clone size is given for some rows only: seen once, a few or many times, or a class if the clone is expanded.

CDR3: CASSPDPSTDTQYF
DNA: TGTGCCAGCAGTCCGGACCCGAGCACAGATACGCAGTATTTT
J: TRBJ2-3
D: .
size: .
V: TRBV11-3

CDR3: CASSLAGDSGNTIYF
DNA: TGTGCCAGCAGCTTAGCGGGAGACTCTGGAAACACCATATATTTT
J: TRBJ1-3
D: .
size: .
V: TRBV7-2

CDR3: CASSIGGIQETQYF
DNA: TGCGCCAGCAGCATAGGGGGGATACAAGAGACCCAGTACTTC
J: TRBJ2-5
D: .
size: .
V: TRBV5-1

CDR3: CAWSPIGSTGRDEQYF
DNA: TGTGCCTGGAGTCCCATTGGGTCGACAGGGCGAGACGAGCAGTACTTC
J: TRBJ2-7
D: TRBD1
size: once
V: TRBV30

CDR3: CASRVDTGRGPQHF
DNA: TGTGCCAGTAGGGTGGACACTGGAAGAGGGCCCCAGCATTTT
J: TRBJ1-5
D: .
size: .
V: TRBV19

CDR3: CASSLTGLVYEQYF
DNA: TGTGCCAGCAGCTTAACGGGACTAGTCTACGAGCAGTACTTC
J: TRBJ2-7
D: TRBD2
size: .
V: TRBV11-2

CDR3: CASSLVGDEQFF
DNA: TGTGCCAGCAGTTTAGTTGGGGATGAGCAGTTCTTC
J: TRBJ2-1
D: .
size: .
V: TRBV28

CDR3: CASSPPGGRSTDTQYF
DNA: TGTGCCAGCTCACCACCGGGGGGGAGGAGCACAGATACGCAGTATTTT
J: TRBJ2-3
D: TRBD2
size: .
V: TRBV18

CDR3: CASTHLRWGGVSTDTQYF
DNA: TGTGCCAGCACTCATCTCCGATGGGGGGGAGTCAGCACAGATACGCAGTATTTT
J: TRBJ2-3
D: TRBD2
size: .
V: TRBV7-2

CDR3: CASSLPQGRGNQPQHF
DNA: TGTGCCAGTAGTCTCCCACAGGGTAGAGGAAATCAGCCCCAGCATTTT
J: TRBJ1-5
D: .
size: .
V: TRBV19

CDR3: CASSREGARSSYEQYF
DNA: TGTGCCAGCAGCCGGGAGGGAGCGCGGAGCTCCTACGAGCAGTACTTC
J: TRBJ2-7
D: TRBD2
size: .
V: TRBV5-4

CDR3: CASSLETRVSYEQYF
DNA: TGTGCCAGCAGCTTGGAAACTCGTGTCTCCTACGAGCAGTACTTC
J: TRBJ2-7
D: .
size: .
V: TRBV5-4

CDR3: CASSLRAVGLTKSYEQYF
DNA: TGCGCCAGCAGCTTGCGGGCGGTAGGACTCACAAAATCATACGAGCAGTACTTC
J: TRBJ2-7
D: .
size: once
V: TRBV5-1

CDR3: CASSDRQGAGNTIYF
DNA: TGTGCCAGCAGCGACCGACAGGGTGCAGGAAACACCATATATTTT
J: TRBJ1-3
D: TRBD1
size: once
V: TRBV9

CDR3: CASSENGGNYGYTF
DNA: TGTGCCAGCAGTGAAAATGGGGGGAACTATGGCTACACCTTC
J: TRBJ1-2
D: .
size: .
V: TRBV2

CDR3: CASSRTVNTEAFF
DNA: TGTGCCAGCAGCAGGACTGTGAACACTGAAGCTTTCTTT
J: TRBJ1-1
D: .
size: .
V: TRBV5-6

CDR3: CATSIRRGQETQYF
DNA: TGTGCCACCAGCATCCGCAGGGGACAAGAGACCCAGTACTTC
J: TRBJ2-5
D: .
size: .
V: TRBV15

CDR3: CASSFTGSTSGNYGYTF
DNA: TGTGCCAGCAGTTTCACCGGGTCCACGTCCGGGAACTATGGCTACACCTTC
J: TRBJ1-2
D: .
size: .
V: TRBV11-2

CDR3: CASTRTGEGETQYF
DNA: TGTGCCAGCACCCGAACCGGGGAAGGAGAGACCCAGTACTTC
J: TRBJ2-5
D: .
size: .
V: TRBV6-5

CDR3: CSGNHQDEQYF
DNA: TGCAGTGGTAACCACCAGGACGAGCAGTACTTC
J: TRBJ2-7
D: .
size: .
V: TRBV20-1

CDR3: CSASLGIEQFF
DNA: TGCAGTGCTAGTCTGGGAATCGAGCAGTTCTTC
J: TRBJ2-1
D: .
size: .
V: TRBV20-1

CDR3: CASSPLAGTSGRRQFF
DNA: TGTGCCAGCAGCCCACTGGCCGGGACTAGCGGGAGGAGGCAGTTCTTC
J: TRBJ2-1
D: TRBD2
size: .
V: TRBV5-5